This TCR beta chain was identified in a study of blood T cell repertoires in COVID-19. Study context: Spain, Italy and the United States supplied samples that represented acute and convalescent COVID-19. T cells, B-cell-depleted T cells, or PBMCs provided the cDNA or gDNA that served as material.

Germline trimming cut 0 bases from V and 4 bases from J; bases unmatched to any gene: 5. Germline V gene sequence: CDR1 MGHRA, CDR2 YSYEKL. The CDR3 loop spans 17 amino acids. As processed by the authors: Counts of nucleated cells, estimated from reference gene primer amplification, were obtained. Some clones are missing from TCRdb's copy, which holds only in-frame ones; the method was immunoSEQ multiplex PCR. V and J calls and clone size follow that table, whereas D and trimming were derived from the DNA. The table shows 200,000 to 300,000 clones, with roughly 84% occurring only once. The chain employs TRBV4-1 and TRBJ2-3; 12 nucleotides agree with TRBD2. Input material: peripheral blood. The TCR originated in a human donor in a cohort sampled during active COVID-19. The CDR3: CASSQDWLAGGADTQYF. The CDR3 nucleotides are TGCGCCAGCAGCCAAGATTGGCTAGCGGGAGGGGCAGATACGCAGTATTTT.